The clone carrying this T cell receptor beta chain was seen a handful of times. Its antigen is still unknown. This CDR3 has 14 residues. Germline trimming cut 5 bases from V and 4 bases from J; bases unmatched to any gene: 4. TCR alpha and TCR beta cDNA libraries carrying sample barcodes and UMIs were produced by 5'RACE using constant-segment primers. TCRdb re-called the 5' RACE reads with MiXCR, one entry per CDR3 protein. This table holds about 130,000 distinct CDR3 sequences, 15% to 20% found once. The entry originates in a study of T-cell memory formation after mild COVID-19. Whole-study context: Largely, TCR clusters stayed within a single donor.

Study-wide results and caveats: Contracting clones, day 15 to 85, had balanced CD4/CD8, and later expanders favored CD4+. CD4+ clones that contracted lay mainly in CM and EM; CD8+ ones lay in EMRA.

The V gene is TRBV12-3 or TRBV12-4, the J gene TRBJ1-3; 8 bases fit TRBD1. The sequence was collected from a man between 18 and 29 years old who had mild COVID-19 (a few samples of this study predate the infection). Cell type and time point are not known. Material for sequencing was PBMCs or a T cell subset sorted from them (not recorded which). CDR3 sequence (DNA): TGTGCCAGCAGTCCTCGGACAGGGGGAAACACCATATATTTT. Translating it yields CASSPRTGGNTIYF.